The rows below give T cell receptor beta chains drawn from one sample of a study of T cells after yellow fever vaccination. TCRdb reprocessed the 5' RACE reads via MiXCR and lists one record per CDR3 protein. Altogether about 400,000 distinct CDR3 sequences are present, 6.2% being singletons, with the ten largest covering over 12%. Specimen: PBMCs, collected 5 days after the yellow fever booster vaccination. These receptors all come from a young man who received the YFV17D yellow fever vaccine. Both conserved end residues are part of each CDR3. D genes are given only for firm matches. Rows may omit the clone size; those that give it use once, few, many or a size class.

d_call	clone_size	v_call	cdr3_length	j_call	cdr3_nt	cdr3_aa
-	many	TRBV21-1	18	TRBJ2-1	TGTGCCAGCAGCAAACCTCCCCTGACAGGGGGTTCCTACAATGAGCAGTTCTTC	CASSKPPLTGGSYNEQFF
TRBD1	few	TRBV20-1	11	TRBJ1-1	TGCAGTGCTAGCTTACAGGGGGACGCTTTCTTT	CSASLQGDAFF
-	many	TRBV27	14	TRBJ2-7	TGTGCCAGCTCGCCCCGGGTCAGCCTCCTCGAGCAGTACTTC	CASSPRVSLLEQYF
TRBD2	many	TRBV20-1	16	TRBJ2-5	TGCAGTGCTAGAAACTTCCTAGCGGGAGACCAAGAGACCCAGTACTTC	CSARNFLAGDQETQYF
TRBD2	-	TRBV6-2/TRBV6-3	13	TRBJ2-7	TGTGCCAGCCAGCGGGGGCTTACCTACGAGCAGTACTTC	CASQRGLTYEQYF
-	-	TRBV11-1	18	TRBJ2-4	TGTGCCAGCAGCTTACAGGGGAGCAGGGATGGAGGTTTTTACATTCAGTACTTC	CASSLQGSRDGGFYIQYF
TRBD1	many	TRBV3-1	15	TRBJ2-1	TGTGCCAGCAGCGCCGGGACAGGGGGATGGAATGAGCAGTTCTTC	CASSAGTGGWNEQFF
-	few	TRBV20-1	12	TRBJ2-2	TGCAGTGCTAGCCCCGATCCCGGGGAGCTGTTTTTT	CSASPDPGELFF
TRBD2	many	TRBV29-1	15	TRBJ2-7	TGCAGCGTTGTCAGACAAGATAGCGGGAGGGACGAGCAGTACTTC	CSVVRQDSGRDEQYF
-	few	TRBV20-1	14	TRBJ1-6	TGCAGTGCTAGTTCAATAAGCTCAGGGTCACCCCTCCACTTT	CSASSISSGSPLHF
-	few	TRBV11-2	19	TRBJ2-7	TGTGCCAGCAGTATCTTTGTTACTAGTTCGGCTCACGGGGCGTACGAGCAGTACTTC	CASSIFVTSSAHGAYEQYF
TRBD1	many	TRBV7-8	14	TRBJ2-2	TGTGCCAGCAGCGAACGTACAGGGGGCGGGGAGCTGTTTTTT	CASSERTGGGELFF
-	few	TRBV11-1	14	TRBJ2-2	TGTGCCAGCAGGATACAGGGACCCACCGGGGAGCTGTTTTTT	CASRIQGPTGELFF
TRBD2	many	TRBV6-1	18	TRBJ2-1	TGTGCCAGCAGTCCCTGGAAGGGGACTAGCGGGATATCGAATGAGCAGTTCTTC	CASSPWKGTSGISNEQFF
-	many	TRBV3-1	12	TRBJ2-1	TGTGCCAGCAGCCAAGTGGAGGATGAGCAGTTCTTC	CASSQVEDEQFF
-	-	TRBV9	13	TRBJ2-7	TGTGCCAGCAGCATTGGGACTGGCTACGAGCAGTACTTC	CASSIGTGYEQYF
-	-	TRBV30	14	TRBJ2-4	TGTGCCTGGAATCCCGGGGTAAATGCGGACATTCAGTACTTC	CAWNPGVNADIQYF
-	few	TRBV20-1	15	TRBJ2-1	TGCAGTGCGAAGAGGGCGGGAAGCTCCTACAATGAGCAGTTCTTC	CSAKRAGSSYNEQFF
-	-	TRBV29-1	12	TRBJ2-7	TGCAGCGTTGACAACGGGGTATACGAGCAGTACTTC	CSVDNGVYEQYF
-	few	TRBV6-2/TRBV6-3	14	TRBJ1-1	TGTGCCAGCAGCCTCAGGTGGCCGAACACTGAAGCTTTCTTT	CASSLRWPNTEAFF
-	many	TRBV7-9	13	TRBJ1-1	TGTGCCATCCAACTGGACAGGAACACTGAAGCTTTCTTT	CAIQLDRNTEAFF
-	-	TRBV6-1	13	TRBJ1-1	TGTGCCAGCAGTATCATGGTGAACACTGAAGCTTTCTTT	CASSIMVNTEAFF
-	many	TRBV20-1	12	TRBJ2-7	TGCAGTGCTAGAGTCACGAACTACGAGCAGTACTTC	CSARVTNYEQYF
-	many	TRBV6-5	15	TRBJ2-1	TGTGCCAGCAGCTACTTTAGTCCTTCTCGTGGGGAGCAGTTCTTC	CASSYFSPSRGEQFF
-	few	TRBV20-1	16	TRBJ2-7	TGCAGTGCTAGAGATTTTTTAGGAGGGGTATCCTACGAGCAGTACTTC	CSARDFLGGVSYEQYF
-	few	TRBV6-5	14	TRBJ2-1	TGTGCCAGCAGTTACTTAACAAGGGACAATGAGCAGTTCTTC	CASSYLTRDNEQFF
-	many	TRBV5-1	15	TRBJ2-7	TGCGCCAGCAGCCTCGAGCCCGGCCCTCCTGACGAGCAGTACTTC	CASSLEPGPPDEQYF
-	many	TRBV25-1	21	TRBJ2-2	TGTGCCAGCAGTGAAATCTGGCAGGGGGCGGCTAGCGGGGAAAACACCGGGGAGCTGTTTTTT	CASSEIWQGAASGENTGELFF
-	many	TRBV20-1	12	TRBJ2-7	TGCAGTGCTCCCGGACAGACTAGGGAGCAGTACTTC	CSAPGQTREQYF
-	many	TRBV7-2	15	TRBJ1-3	TGTGCCAGCAGCTTAGCTACTCCCTCTGGAAACACCATATATTTT	CASSLATPSGNTIYF
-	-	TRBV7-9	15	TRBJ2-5	TGTGCCAGCAGCCCTGGTGGAGGGACAGAAGAGACCCAGTACTTC	CASSPGGGTEETQYF
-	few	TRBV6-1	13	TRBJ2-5	TGTGCCGCCTCAGGGCGGGGAAAAGAGACCCAGTACTTC	CAASGRGKETQYF
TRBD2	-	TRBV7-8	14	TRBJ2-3	TGTGCCAGCAGCTTGGGGACTACTACCTTTACGCAGTATTTT	CASSLGTTTFTQYF
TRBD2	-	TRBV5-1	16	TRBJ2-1	TGCGCCAGCAGCTTGGATGGGGGGGGCTCCTACAATGAGCAGTTCTTC	CASSLDGGGSYNEQFF
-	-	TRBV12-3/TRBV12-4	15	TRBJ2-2	TGTGCCAGCAGGGCGGCTGGCAGGGGAGTCGGGGAGCTGTTTTTT	CASRAAGRGVGELFF
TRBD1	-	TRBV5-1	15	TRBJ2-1	TGCGCCAGCAGCTTTTTAGGACAGGGGGACAATGAGCAGTTCTTC	CASSFLGQGDNEQFF
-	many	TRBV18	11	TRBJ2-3	TGTGCCAGCAGCCCAGGAGATACGCAGTATTTT	CASSPGDTQYF
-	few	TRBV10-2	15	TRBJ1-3	TGCGCCAGCAGTGAGTCGGGGGTTTCTGGAAACACCATATATTTT	CASSESGVSGNTIYF
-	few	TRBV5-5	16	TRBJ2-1	TGTGCCAGCAGCTTGGCGTCTAGGGTGGGGACCAATGAGCAGTTCTTC	CASSLASRVGTNEQFF
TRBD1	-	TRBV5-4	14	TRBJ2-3	TGTGCCAGCAGCCCTGGGACAGTACGGCCTACGCAGTATTTT	CASSPGTVRPTQYF
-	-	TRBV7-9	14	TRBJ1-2	TGTGCCAGCAGCTTAGCGGGGGCGTACTATGGCTACACCTTC	CASSLAGAYYGYTF
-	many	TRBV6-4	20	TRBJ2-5	TGTGCCAGCAACCACGGGGGACCGAAACTATCACTGGGGGGCCGGGAGACCCAGTACTTC	CASNHGGPKLSLGGRETQYF
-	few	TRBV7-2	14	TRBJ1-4	TGTGCCAGCAGCTTTTCACCAGACACTGAAAAACTGTTTTTT	CASSFSPDTEKLFF
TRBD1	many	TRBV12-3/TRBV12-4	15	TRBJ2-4	TGTGCCAGCAGTGGATACAGGGGAGTAGGAAACATTCAGTACTTC	CASSGYRGVGNIQYF
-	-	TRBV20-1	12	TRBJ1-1	TGCAGTGCTAGAGATAAGCGGGAGGAAGCTTTCTTT	CSARDKREEAFF
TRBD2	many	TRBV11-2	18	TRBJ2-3	TGTGCCAGCAGCTTAATGTGGACTAGCGGGAGAATGGCAGATACGCAGTATTTT	CASSLMWTSGRMADTQYF
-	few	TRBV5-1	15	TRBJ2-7	TGCGCCAGCAGCGGAGGCCTGGGGGTTTCCTACGAGCAGTACTTC	CASSGGLGVSYEQYF
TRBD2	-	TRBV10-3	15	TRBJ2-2	TGTGCCATCACCCCCGGGACTATAGTTGCCGGGGAGCTGTTTTTT	CAITPGTIVAGELFF
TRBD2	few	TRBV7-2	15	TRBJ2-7	TGTGCCAGCAGCTTTACCCAGCGGGGGCCCGTGGAGCAGTACTTC	CASSFTQRGPVEQYF
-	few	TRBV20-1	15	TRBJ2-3	TGCAGTGCTAGAGATGTCGGAGGGCCAATAGATACGCAGTATTTT	CSARDVGGPIDTQYF
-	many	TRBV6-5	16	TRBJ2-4	TGTGCCAGCAGTTCCTCAGGGGCCTCGGCCAAAAACATTCAGTACTTC	CASSSSGASAKNIQYF
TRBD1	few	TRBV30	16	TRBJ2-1	TGTGCCTGGAGCATAGACAGGGGGCGAAGATATAATGAGCAGTTCTTC	CAWSIDRGRRYNEQFF
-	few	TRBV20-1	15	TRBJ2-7	TGCAGTGCTAGACTCTTGGATAAGGGATCCTACGAGCAGTACTTC	CSARLLDKGSYEQYF
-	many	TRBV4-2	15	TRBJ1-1	TGTGCCAGCAGCGATCGCCAGGGAAGGAACACTGAAGCTTTCTTT	CASSDRQGRNTEAFF
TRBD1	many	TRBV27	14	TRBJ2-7	TGTGCCAGCAGTTTTGGCCTACAGGGGTACGAGCAGTACTTC	CASSFGLQGYEQYF
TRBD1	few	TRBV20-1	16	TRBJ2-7	TGCAGTGCTCGGGATGTGATCGGACAGGGGATCTACGAGCAGTACTTC	CSARDVIGQGIYEQYF
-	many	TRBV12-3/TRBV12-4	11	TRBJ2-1	TGTGCCAGCACCCGAGACAGTGAGCAGTTCTTC	CASTRDSEQFF
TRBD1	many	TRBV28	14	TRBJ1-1	TGTGCCAGCAGTTTATACAGGGGTTCCACTGAAGCTTTCTTT	CASSLYRGSTEAFF
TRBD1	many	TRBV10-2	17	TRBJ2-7	TGCGCCAGCAGACCTAAGCCACGGGACAGGGGGCAACACGAGCAGTACTTC	CASRPKPRDRGQHEQYF